A single sample gave rise to the 19 T cell receptor beta chains below, sequenced in a study of T cell changes during pregnancy in multiple sclerosis. Clones were read by immunoSEQ multiplex PCR, and TCRdb kept only the in-frame ones, dropping some. The sample yields about 87,000 clones, around 95% seen once. Here the sequenced sample was peripheral blood, taken in the third trimester of pregnancy. These TCRs come from a female donor in good health, enrolled as a control in a pregnancy study.

The rearrangement joins TRBV28 to TRBJ1-4; D perhaps matches TRBD1 (6 bases). The CDR3 consists of 16 residues. V lost 7 bases, J lost 9 bases, and 24 bases lay in between. Germline values: CDR1 MDHEN, CDR2 SYDVKM. CDR3 loop: CASTPGSAGERKKLFF. CDR3 bases: TGTGCCAGCACCCCAGGGTCGGCAGGGGAAAGGAAAAAACTGTTTTTT. The full variable domain, in which reference TRBV28 and TRBJ1-4 provide the parts outside the CDR3, is DVKVTQSSRYLVKRTGEKVFLECVQDMDHENMFWYRQDPGLGLRLIYFSYDVKMKEKGDIPEGYSVSREKKERFSLILESASTNQTSMYLCASTPGSAGERKKLFFGSGTQLSVL.

The chain uses TRBV4-1 and TRBJ2-2, with a weak D call TRBD1 (7 bases). Germline lookup yields CDR1 MGHRA and CDR2 YSYEKL. V was trimmed by 3 bases and J by 4 bases, leaving 12 bases between them. The CDR3 consists of 15 residues. CDR3 amino acids: CASSQRDSITGELFF. The CDR3, as DNA: TGCGCCAGCAGCCAGCGGGACAGCATCACCGGGGAGCTGTTTTTT.

V is TRBV19 and J is TRBJ1-5; 7 bases match TRBD1. CDR1 and CDR2 (germline): LNHDA, SQIVND (reference sequence). J gave up 3 bases and V 1 base, and 15 bases lay outside the gene matches. The CDR3 covers 19 residues. This CDR3 reads CASSIGTGLIRFPNQPQHF. The CDR3 nucleotides read TGTGCCAGTAGTATAGGGACAGGACTCATCCGCTTCCCCAATCAGCCCCAGCATTTT. The full variable domain, in which reference TRBV19 and TRBJ1-5 provide the parts outside the CDR3, is DGGITQSPKYLFRKEGQNVTLSCEQNLNHDAMYWYRQDPGQGLRLIYYSQIVNDFQKGDIAEGYSVSREKKESFPLTVTSAQKNPTAFYLCASSIGTGLIRFPNQPQHFGDGTRLSIL.

The V and J genes are TRBV6-1 and TRBJ1-1; D ambiguous. Trimming took 2 bases from V and 7 from J, leaving 11 bases between them. Germline V CDR1 and CDR2: MNHNS, SASEGT. This CDR3 is 13 amino acids long. CDR3 in DNA: TGTGCCAGCAGTGAAACCTCGCGGAGTGAAGCTTTCTTT. Residues: CASSETSRSEAFF.

The chain employs TRBV19 and TRBJ2-2, with TRBD2 matching over 8 bases. This CDR3 spans 15 amino acids. The ends lost 4 bases at V and 7 bases at J; junction bases unmatched: 8. Per germline, CDR1 LNHDA and CDR2 SQIVND (reference sequence). In nucleotides, the CDR3 is TGTGCCAGTAGTACATTAGCGGGACGGGTCGGGGAGCTGTTTTTT. This translates into CASSTLAGRVGELFF.

This chain links TRBV2 with TRBJ1-2, with 8 bases matching TRBD1. V lost 5 bases to trimming and J lost 2 bases; unmatched junction nucleotides: 10. The CDR3 spans 16 residues. Per the germline V gene, CDR1 is SNHLY and CDR2 is FYNNEI. The chain's CDR3 is CASSPPGTGGNYGYTF. The CDR3 DNA reads as TGTGCCAGCAGTCCCCCTGGGACAGGTGGCAACTATGGCTACACCTTC.

This chain joins TRBV28 and TRBJ2-3, with a tentative D call TRBD2 (7 bases). V was shortened by 5 bases and J by 4 bases, with 16 bases between the two germline ends. Germline V gives CDR1 MDHEN, CDR2 SYDVKM. The CDR3 covers 15 residues. The CDR3 nucleotides read TGTGCCAGCAGTCCAGGGGAGGGTGAGGCAGATACGCAGTATTTT. Translating it yields CASSPGEGEADTQYF.

This chain joins TRBV9 and TRBJ2-1; TRBD2 matches at 8 bases. The V segment lost 0 bases and the J segment 5 bases; nucleotides outside the gene matches: 1. Germline lookup yields CDR1 SGDLS and CDR2 YYNGEE. This CDR3 comprises 14 residues. The CDR3 loop reads CASSVGGRHNEQFF. The CDR3 DNA sequence: TGTGCCAGCAGCGTAGGCGGGAGGCACAATGAGCAGTTCTTC.

The chain has TRBV9 and TRBJ1-5; 8 bases line up with TRBD1. The CDR3 extends over 15 amino acids. In germline, CDR1 is SGDLS, CDR2 YYNGEE. V lost 0 bases and J lost 5; bases outside the gene matches: 4. DNA for the CDR3: TGTGCCAGCAGCGTAGGACAGGGGCTTCATCAGCCCCAGCATTTT. Amino acids: CASSVGQGLHQPQHF.

This clone was counted a single time. The rearrangement joins TRBV15 to TRBJ2-7, with D possibly TRBD1 on 5 matching bases. CDR1 is LNHNV and CDR2 is YYDKDF in the germline V gene (reference sequence). Trimming took 1 base from V and 3 from J, leaving 10 bases between them. This CDR3 is built from 14 residues. DNA of the CDR3: TGTGCCACCAGCAGAGGGGGCAGGGTCTACGAGCAGTACTTC. The encoded protein is CATSRGGRVYEQYF.

The chain recombines TRBV27 with TRBJ2-5; D is perhaps TRBD2 (6 bases). CDR3 size: 17 residues. The germline gives CDR1 MNHEY, CDR2 SMNVEV (reference sequence). Between the trimmed V and J ends, which lost 8 bases and 4 bases, there was a span of 26 bases. CDR3: CASAKEGLGGERETQYF. In nucleotides, the CDR3 is TGTGCCAGCGCAAAGGAGGGTCTCGGCGGCGAAAGAGAGACCCAGTACTTC.

The chain recombines TRBV5-6 with TRBJ1-1, with 9 bases fitting TRBD1. From germline, CDR1 is SGHDT and CDR2 YYEEEE. With 4 bases clipped from V and 5 bases from J, the junction kept 9 bases outside the gene matches. This CDR3 spans 15 amino acids. CDR3 coding DNA: TGTGCCAGCAGCGACCGGGACAGGGATATAACTGAAGCTTTCTTT. This encodes CASSDRDRDITEAFF.

The V and J genes are TRBV5-1 and TRBJ2-3; unclear D gene. In germline, CDR1 is SGHRS, CDR2 YFSETQ. Trimming removed 1 base from V and 1 base from J, with 4 bases in between. The CDR3 runs 13 residues. In DNA form, the CDR3 reads TGCGCCAGCAGCTTGTCAGGCACAGATACGCAGTATTTT. Protein product: CASSLSGTDTQYF. The complete variable domain, with remaining parts taken from reference TRBV5-1 and TRBJ2-3, reads KAGVTQTPRYLIKTRGQQVTLSCSPISGHRSVSWYQQTPGQGLQFLFEYFSETQRNKGNFPGRFSGRQFSNSRSEMNVSTLELGDSALYLCASSLSGTDTQYFGPGTRLTVL.

This clone was seen more than once but under ten times. The chain couples TRBV7-9 to TRBJ2-1; possible D gene TRBD1, 6 bases. The germline CDR1 and CDR2 sequences are SEHNR and FQNEAQ (reference sequence). V was trimmed by 5 bases and J by 6 bases, leaving 17 bases between them. The CDR3 sequence is 15 residues long. In DNA, the CDR3 is TGTGCCAGCAGCCGTATTCTTACAGGGTCCAATGAGCAGTTCTTC. It yields the protein CASSRILTGSNEQFF.

This chain joins TRBV29-1 and TRBJ1-1, with 11 nucleotides matching TRBD1. This CDR3 region has 13 residues. From germline, CDR1 is SQVTM and CDR2 ANQGSEA. Trimming removed 7 bases from V and 1 base from J; junction bases left unmatched: 2. CDR3 DNA sequence: TGCAGCGCCGGGACAGGGGGGAACACTGAAGCTTTCTTT. Protein: CSAGTGGNTEAFF.

V is TRBV2 and J is TRBJ1-3; D gene unclear. Germline V gives CDR1 SNHLY, CDR2 FYNNEI. The CDR3 has 13 residues. Trimming stripped 7 bases from V and 0 bases from J, with 7 bases between. The DNA for the CDR3 is TGTGCCAGCAATGTGCGCTCTGGAAACACCATATATTTT. Translating it yields CASNVRSGNTIYF.

The chain employs TRBV5-1 and TRBJ2-7, with TRBD1 identical over 9 bases. V dropped 0 bases and J dropped 6; count of bases not matched to a gene: 7. Germline-derived CDR1 and CDR2 are SGHRS and YFSETQ. The CDR3 has 15 residues. Written as DNA, the CDR3 is TGCGCCAGCAGCTTGGTGTGGACAGGGGTGGGCGAGCAGTACTTC. Translating gives CASSLVWTGVGEQYF. Using reference TRBV5-1 and TRBJ2-7 for the parts outside the CDR3, the full variable domain is KAGVTQTPRYLIKTRGQQVTLSCSPISGHRSVSWYQQTPGQGLQFLFEYFSETQRNKGNFPGRFSGRQFSNSRSEMNVSTLELGDSALYLCASSLVWTGVGEQYFGPGTRLTVT.

The chain uses TRBV7-9 and TRBJ1-4; no definite D call. Trimming took off 0 bases at V and 7 bases at J, with 12 bases between the two ends. Germline V CDR1 and CDR2: SEHNR, FQNEAQ (reference sequence). The CDR3 consists of 15 residues. CDR3 protein: CASSLAAGKGEKLFF. DNA for the CDR3: TGTGCCAGCAGCTTAGCGGCGGGGAAGGGTGAAAAACTGTTTTTT.

The V and J genes are TRBV9 and TRBJ2-1; the D is unclear. The CDR3 contains 14 residues. Germline V lookup: CDR1 SGDLS, CDR2 YYNGEE. V was shortened by 2 bases and J by 4 bases, with 10 bases between the two germline ends. CDR3 nucleotide sequence: TGTGCCAGCAGCGTGTTTGACTCTTACAATGAGCAGTTCTTC. It translates to CASSVFDSYNEQFF.